The text below deals with one T cell receptor (beta chain). As yet, its antigen is unknown. The repertoire was sequenced with immunoSEQ multiplex PCR; TCRdb's copy has only in-frame clones and lacks some. The repertoire holds over 9,500 clones, approximately 68% seen once, with roughly 15% in the top ten. The CDR3 totals 15 residues. The source of the sample is a study of T cell clonotyping in hematopoietic cell transplantation. Study findings and constraints: Higher Inverse Simpson Index values in graft donor and pretransplant recipient predicted broader posttransplant TCR diversity.

The chain links TRBV21-1 to TRBJ2-5. TRBV21-1 is an annotated pseudogene. This clonotype was obtained from a male patient between 60 and 69 years old who had an allogeneic stem cell transplant from an unrelated donor, so the T cells may come from the graft donor. Some clones in this sample may be carry-over from other donors' samples. The sequencing used peripheral blood mononuclear cells, collected 180 days after allogeneic stem cell transplant. DNA of the CDR3: TGTGCCAGCAGCAAAGAGATCCCCCACCAAGAGACCCGGTACTTC. The encoded protein is CASSKEIPHQETRYF.